A selection of T cell receptor beta chains follows, all from one sample in a study of CD8 T cells in ankylosing spondylitis. TCRdb re-analysed the 5' RACE reads in MiXCR, keeping a single row per CDR3 protein. The table has about 39,000 distinct CDR3 sequences, over 2.5% seen once. The sequenced sample was blood, either unsorted or a sorted T cell fraction (not recorded which). The source of these receptors is a male donor with ankylosing spondylitis or in good health (not recorded which). Each CDR3 is given with its conserved first and last residue. The order of the fields is V gene, J gene, D gene, clone size, CDR3 protein, CDR3 DNA. The D gene is left open where the match is weak. Expanded clones are given a class, and other clones once, few, many or no size at all.

>TRBV9|TRBJ2-3|TRBD1|many
CASSGQGPTDTQYF
TGTGCCAGCAGCGGACAGGGCCCCACAGATACGCAGTATTTT
>TRBV9|TRBJ2-3|TRBD1|many
CASSFDRGLKTDTQYF
TGTGCCAGCAGCTTCGATAGGGGGCTGAAGACAGATACGCAGTATTTT
>TRBV9|TRBJ1-1|-|many
CASSVGTGAEAFF
TGTGCCAGCAGCGTAGGGACCGGGGCTGAAGCTTTCTTT
>TRBV9|TRBJ2-3|-|many
CASSTPTDTQYF
TGTGCCAGCAGCACCCCCACAGATACGCAGTATTTT
>TRBV9|TRBJ2-2|-|many
CASSVAGIGGELFF
TGTGCCAGCAGCGTAGCAGGGATCGGCGGGGAGCTGTTTTTT
>TRBV9|TRBJ2-1|-|many
CASSENLYNEQFF
TGTGCCAGCAGTGAAAACCTTTACAATGAGCAGTTCTTC
>TRBV9|TRBJ2-2|TRBD2|many
CASRPLAGGIGELFF
TGTGCCAGCAGACCTCTAGCGGGAGGGATCGGGGAGCTGTTTTTT
>TRBV9|TRBJ1-3|-|many
CASSVGGTQGNTIYF
TGTGCCAGCAGCGTTGGGGGTACGCAAGGAAACACCATATATTTT
>TRBV9|TRBJ2-5|-|many
CASSSSGAGTQETQYF
TGTGCCAGCAGCTCGTCCGGCGCGGGAACGCAAGAGACCCAGTACTTC
>TRBV9|TRBJ1-1|-|many
CASTPFGWGTRTEAFF
TGTGCCAGCACCCCTTTTGGCTGGGGAACTCGGACTGAAGCTTTCTTT
>TRBV9|TRBJ2-1|-|many
CASSVEGSAGNEQFF
TGTGCCAGCAGCGTAGAAGGGTCCGCCGGCAATGAGCAGTTCTTC
>TRBV9|TRBJ2-3|-|many
CASSARLVVDTQYF
TGTGCCAGCAGCGCGCGACTAGTGGTAGATACGCAGTATTTT
>TRBV9|TRBJ1-4|TRBD1|many
CASSGDRDREKLFF
TGTGCCAGCAGCGGGGACAGGGATCGGGAAAAACTGTTTTTT
>TRBV9|TRBJ2-3|TRBD1|many
CASSTRPGQGIPDTQYF
TGTGCCAGCAGCACTCGACCGGGACAGGGGATCCCAGATACGCAGTATTTT
>TRBV9|TRBJ2-3|TRBD2|many
CASSPGRGGADTQYF
TGTGCCAGCAGCCCCGGGCGGGGGGGCGCAGATACGCAGTATTTT
>TRBV9|TRBJ1-2|TRBD1|many
CASSANSGGTGGEGNGYTF
TGTGCCAGCAGCGCCAATTCAGGAGGGACAGGGGGCGAGGGGAATGGCTACACCTTC
>TRBV9|TRBJ2-2|-|many
CASSVALVGAGELFF
TGTGCCAGCAGCGTAGCCCTAGTCGGCGCCGGGGAGCTGTTTTTT
>TRBV6-5|TRBJ2-2|-|many
CASSYSIGAGELFF
TGTGCCAGCAGTTACTCTATAGGGGCCGGGGAGCTGTTTTTT
>TRBV9|TRBJ1-6|TRBD1|many
CASSFSGTGVNSPLHF
TGTGCCAGCAGCTTCTCCGGGACAGGAGTTAATTCACCCCTCCACTTT
>TRBV9|TRBJ2-5|-|-
CASSVSAGADQETQYF
TGTGCCAGCAGCGTAAGCGCAGGGGCAGACCAAGAGACCCAGTACTTC
>TRBV9|TRBJ2-3|-|many
CASSVSELSTDTQYF
TGTGCCAGCAGCGTTAGCGAACTTTCGACAGATACGCAGTATTTT
>TRBV9|TRBJ2-2|TRBD1|-
CASSEQDRVAGELFF
TGTGCCAGCAGCGAACAGGACAGGGTGGCCGGGGAGCTGTTTTTT
>TRBV9|TRBJ1-1|-|many
CASSFAGQANTEAFF
TGTGCCAGCAGCTTTGCCGGACAAGCGAACACTGAAGCTTTCTTT
>TRBV9|TRBJ2-5|TRBD2|many
CASSLGLAGGLYQETQYF
TGTGCCAGCTCCTTGGGGCTAGCGGGAGGTTTGTACCAAGAGACCCAGTACTTC
>TRBV9|TRBJ2-1|TRBD2|many
CASSAKRASGRDNEQFF
TGTGCCAGCAGCGCCAAACGAGCTAGCGGACGCGACAATGAGCAGTTCTTC
>TRBV9|TRBJ2-1|-|many
CASSPKHYRNNEQFF
TGTGCCAGCAGCCCGAAACACTACAGAAACAATGAGCAGTTCTTC
>TRBV9|TRBJ2-1|TRBD1|many
CASSPRDRDPYNEQFF
TGTGCCAGCAGCCCCCGGGACAGGGATCCCTACAATGAGCAGTTCTTC
>TRBV9|TRBJ2-2|-|-
CTSSGRTGGTGELFF
TGTACCAGCAGCGGACGGACCGGGGGCACCGGGGAACTGTTTTTT
>TRBV9|TRBJ2-2|-|many
CASSVMFGELFF
TGTGCCAGCAGCGTGATGTTTGGGGAGCTGTTTTTT
>TRBV9|TRBJ2-3|-|many
CASGPDTQYF
TGTGCCAGCGGCCCAGATACGCAGTATTTT
>TRBV9|TRBJ2-3|TRBD2|many
CASSVEGLARDTQYF
TGTGCCAGCAGCGTAGAGGGACTAGCGCGGGATACGCAGTATTTT
>TRBV9|TRBJ2-3|-|many
CASRDSTDTQYF
TGTGCCAGCCGGGACTCCACAGATACGCAGTATTTT
>TRBV9|TRBJ2-1|-|many
CASTFSPGGRNEQFF
TGTGCCAGCACCTTTAGTCCGGGGGGCCGGAATGAGCAGTTCTTC
>TRBV9|TRBJ2-2|TRBD2|many
CASSGSLAWGTGELFF
TGTGCCAGCAGCGGATCACTAGCGTGGGGCACCGGGGAGCTGTTTTTT
>TRBV9|TRBJ2-2|-|many
CASSLAVNTGELFF
TGTGCCAGCAGCTTGGCGGTGAACACCGGGGAGCTGTTTTTT
>TRBV9|TRBJ2-1|TRBD2|many
CASSAPGLASNEQFF
TGTGCCAGCAGCGCCCCGGGACTAGCGAGCAATGAGCAGTTCTTC
>TRBV9|TRBJ2-5|-|many
CASSVAVGVQGGETQYF
TGTGCCAGCAGCGTAGCTGTGGGTGTTCAGGGTGGGGAGACCCAGTACTTC
>TRBV9|TRBJ1-3|-|many
CASTLDGNTIYF
TGTGCCAGCACTCTCGATGGAAACACCATATATTTT
>TRBV9|TRBJ2-1|TRBD2|many
CASSTSGGSDNEQFF
TGTGCCAGCAGCACTAGCGGGGGGAGCGACAATGAGCAGTTCTTC
>TRBV9|TRBJ2-1|TRBD1|many
CASSPRTGKSEQFF
TGTGCCAGCAGCCCCCGGACAGGGAAGAGTGAGCAGTTCTTC
>TRBV9|TRBJ2-3|-|many
CASSVGGRRADTQYF
TGTGCCAGCAGCGTAGGGGGAAGGCGGGCAGATACGCAGTATTTT